This T cell receptor beta chain was sequenced in a study of T cell clones after liver transplantation. Background on the study: Immunosuppression withdrawal was tried within 2 years after liver transplantation in this trial. TCRbeta sequencing after a pre-transplant mixed lymphocyte reaction identified graft-donor-reactive clones, later tracked in post-transplant blood. Study findings and constraints: Low donor cell numbers restricted donor-reactive repertoire measurement in two subjects. Graft donor-reactive T cells may have migrated into the graft rather than being deleted.

Looked up from germline, CDR1 is SGHRS and CDR2 is YFSETQ. This CDR3 contains 17 residues. After removal of 2 bases from V and 0 bases from J, the junction contained 8 bases not matched to a gene. In its sample, this clone was seen once. What it binds is not known. Data came from immunoSEQ multiplex PCR; TCRdb stores just in-frame clones and leaves some out. The table shows just over 80,000 clones, with 70% to 85% occurring only once. The chain recombines TRBV5-1 with TRBJ2-1; 7 bases fit TRBD2. The clonotype originates from a human patient who received a liver transplant. Some of the T cells might come from the graft donor. The starting material was CD4+ T cells from blood, obtained about 46 months after liver transplant. This chain's CDR3 is CASSLNLLAASYNEQFF. The CDR3 nucleotides read TGCGCCAGCAGCTTAAACCTTCTAGCGGCCTCCTACAATGAGCAGTTCTTC. Drawing the rest from reference TRBV5-1 and TRBJ2-1, the complete variable domain is KAGVTQTPRYLIKTRGQQVTLSCSPISGHRSVSWYQQTPGQGLQFLFEYFSETQRNKGNFPGRFSGRQFSNSRSEMNVSTLELGDSALYLCASSLNLLAASYNEQFFGPGTRLTVL.